Described below is a single TCR beta chain sequence and its context. Its specificity is unknown. With 0 bases removed from V and 3 bases from J, the gap between germline ends came to 14 bases. The germline CDR1 and CDR2 sequences are SGHRS and YFSETQ. This CDR3 has 16 amino acids. Use of 60 Vbeta and 13 Jbeta primers characterized the PCR. Profiling relied on immunoSEQ multiplex PCR, and the TCRdb table lists in-frame clones only, not all of them. The sample carries under 200,000 clones, less than 80% recorded once. The data stem from a study of cytomegalovirus exposure and HLA in healthy donors. Study-wide points: As a later analysis showed, several of the most significant clusters appeared to be linked to common viral pathogens. For most subjects, TCR beta sequences were reported to predict HLA-A and HLA-B alleles with accuracy. In vitro testing confirmed a few CMV-associated chains as specific for CMV antigens.

All the people who gave samples were healthy bone marrow donors. This chain joins TRBV5-1 and TRBJ2-3, with unresolved D. The source is a female donor in good health and CMV-seronegative. Sequencing input: PBMCs. The chain's CDR3 is CASSLVLVIATDTQYF. CDR3 in DNA: TGCGCCAGCAGCTTGGTCCTAGTCATAGCAACAGATACGCAGTATTTT.